Listed here are 18 T cell receptor beta chains from one sample, sequenced in a study of neurological immune-mediated disorders. TCRdb re-called the 5' RACE reads with MiXCR, one entry per CDR3 protein. The table lists around 41,000 distinct CDR3 sequences, roughly 15% of them singletons, with about 3.6% in the top ten. The material sequenced was CD4+ T cells from blood. These receptors were obtained from a woman aged 55-69 years with HTLV-1-associated myelopathy (HAM/TSP).

This clonotype has ten or more counts. The rearrangement uses TRBV5-1 and TRBJ2-3, with D maybe TRBD2 (6 bases). There are 13 residues in the CDR3. CDR1 is SGHRS and CDR2 is YFSETQ in the germline V gene. V was clipped by 4 bases and J by 7 bases, with 13 bases between them. Written as DNA, the CDR3 is TGCGCCAGCAGCGTCGCGGGGTCGTATACGCAGTATTTT. Residues: CASSVAGSYTQYF.

This clonotype has a count of ten or more. The genes are TRBV5-1 and TRBJ2-2; D might be TRBD2 (5 bases). This CDR3 is built from 15 residues. Per the germline V gene, CDR1 is SGHRS and CDR2 is YFSETQ. Trimming shortened V by 0 bases and J by 3 bases, and 9 bases separated the two germline ends. DNA of the CDR3: TGCGCCAGCAGCTTGGTTACTAGTTACACCGGGGAGCTGTTTTTT. Protein product: CASSLVTSYTGELFF.

This clonotype appeared many times. The chain has TRBV6-2 or TRBV6-3 and TRBJ2-7; no definite D call. CDR1 and CDR2 from the germline V gene are MNHEY and SVGEGT. CDR3 length: 12 residues. V was cut by 6 bases and J by 5 bases, with 11 bases left in between. CDR3 in amino acids: CASSRRSHEQYF. The CDR3 region has the DNA TGTGCCAGCAGCCGGCGGTCCCACGAGCAGTACTTC.

The chain is built from TRBV4-2 and TRBJ2-1, with 8 bases lining up with TRBD2. Per germline, CDR1 LGHNA and CDR2 YNFKEQ. With V trimmed by 4 bases and J by 6 bases, 8 bases remained unmatched. CDR3 size: 15 residues. CDR3 nucleotide sequence: TGTGCCAGCAGCCTCCGGGGGGGGGTGGGCAATGAGCAGTTCTTC. Its protein product is CASSLRGGVGNEQFF.

This clonotype has a count of ten or more. The rearrangement uses TRBV3-1 and TRBJ2-5, with D perhaps TRBD1 (6 bases). This CDR3 has 14 residues. Germline CDR1 is LGHDT and CDR2 is YNNKEL (reference sequence). V lost 0 bases and J lost 10, with 15 bases in between. CDR3 DNA sequence: TGTGCCAGCAGCCAAGAGGACAGTTCTTGGATCCAGTACTTC. Protein: CASSQEDSSWIQYF.

This clonotype has a count of ten or more. The J gene is TRBJ1-2, the V gene TRBV5-6; 10 nucleotides agree with TRBD1. V lost 0 bases and J lost 6; bases outside the gene matches: 11. The CDR3 contains 17 residues. CDR1 SGHDT and CDR2 YYEEEE come from the germline V gene. CDR3 sequence: CASSLGPGQGIRNGYTF. In DNA form, the CDR3 reads TGTGCCAGCAGCTTGGGACCGGGACAGGGGATTCGGAATGGCTACACCTTC.

This clonotype has a count of ten or more. This chain connects TRBV5-1 to TRBJ2-5, with unresolved D. Trimming cost V 0 bases and J 5 bases, with 11 bases left between them. Looked up from germline, CDR1 is SGHRS and CDR2 is YFSETQ. The CDR3 is 14 residues long. The CDR3 sequence: CASSLGRARETQYF. The CDR3 DNA reads as TGCGCCAGCAGCTTGGGTCGGGCTCGTGAGACCCAGTACTTC.

Many counts were recorded for this clonotype. This chain joins TRBV5-1 and TRBJ1-2, with unresolved D. This CDR3 is built from 15 residues. CDR1 and CDR2 (germline): SGHRS, YFSETQ. V was trimmed by 0 bases and J by 1 base, leaving 10 bases between them. The CDR3 coding sequence is TGCGCCAGCAGCTTGGCAACTAACTATAACTATGGCTACACCTTC. Its translation is CASSLATNYNYGYTF.

This clonotype occurred once. The genes are TRBV9 and TRBJ2-7; 8 bases match TRBD1. J was trimmed by 3 bases and V by 0 bases; bases with no gene match: 8. CDR3 length equals 16 residues. Germline V gene lookup returns CDR1 SGDLS and CDR2 YYNGEE. The chain's CDR3 is CASSVGGTGVGYEQYF. Written as DNA, the CDR3 is TGTGCCAGCAGCGTAGGGGGGACAGGCGTGGGCTACGAGCAGTACTTC.

Relative to its sample, this clonotype is medium-sized (0.01 to 0.1%). The chain links TRBV20-1 to TRBJ2-3; TRBD2 matches 8 bases. This CDR3 region has 15 residues. The ends lost 5 bases at V and 0 bases at J; junction bases unmatched: 7. Germline values: CDR1 DFQATT, CDR2 SNEGSKA (reference sequence). CDR3 bases: TGCAGTGCTCCATTTAGCGGGGTTAGCACAGATACGCAGTATTTT. Translated: CSAPFSGVSTDTQYF.

At least ten counts were recorded for this clonotype. V gene TRBV6-1 combines with J gene TRBJ1-6, with a weak D call TRBD1 (5 bases). From germline, CDR1 is MNHNS and CDR2 SASEGT. The germline V and J ends were trimmed by 6 bases and 8 bases, with 14 bases remaining between them. The CDR3 has 14 residues. CDR3 nucleotide sequence: TGTGCCAGCAGCGTGGGACTGGCTGATTCACCCCTCCACTTT. Translating it yields CASSVGLADSPLHF.

This clonotype was picked up many times. The chain couples TRBV7-9 to TRBJ1-4, with a possible D match to TRBD1 (6 bases). V lost 4 bases, J lost 8 bases, and 29 bases lay in between. Germline lookup yields CDR1 SEHNR and CDR2 FQNEAQ (reference sequence). This CDR3 spans 19 amino acids. CDR3 DNA sequence: TGTGCCAGCAGCTCCGGGGTGGGGTTCCGGGACATTGTCTTCGAAAAACTGTTTTTT. It is translated as CASSSGVGFRDIVFEKLFF.

This clonotype is medium-sized within its sample. The rearrangement links TRBV7-8 to TRBJ2-3; 9 nucleotides line up with TRBD2. The ends lost 5 bases at V and 5 bases at J; junction bases unmatched: 8. CDR1 is SGHVS, CDR2 FQNEAQ, per germline. The CDR3 has 15 amino acids. Here the CDR3 reads CASSTGLATQDTQYF. The DNA for the CDR3 is TGTGCCAGCAGCACTGGACTAGCGACCCAAGATACGCAGTATTTT.

In its sample, this clonotype was seen many times. V is TRBV5-5 and J is TRBJ2-2; D possibly corresponds to TRBD2 (5 bases). The V gene lost 2 bases and the J gene lost 5 bases, with 10 bases spanning the gap. The CDR3 has 14 residues. The germline gives CDR1 SGHKS, CDR2 YYEKEE (reference sequence). The CDR3 protein is CASSFGTGTGELFF. The CDR3 bases are TGTGCCAGCAGCTTCGGTACGGGGACCGGGGAGCTGTTTTTT.

This clonotype was picked up many times. The V call is TRBV2, the J call TRBJ1-2, with 8 bases aligning to TRBD1. The CDR3 is 13 amino acids. Germline V gene sequence: CDR1 SNHLY, CDR2 FYNNEI. V trimming: 4 bases; J trimming: 5 bases; junction bases outside the gene matches: 3. The CDR3 is CASSAGGWYGYTF. The CDR3 DNA reads TGTGCCAGCAGTGCAGGGGGCTGGTATGGCTACACCTTC.

This clonotype was observed a few times. In DNA form, the CDR3 reads TGTGCCAGCTGGGGGGCGAACGGTCACTATGGCTACACCTTC. This translates into CASWGANGHYGYTF. This chain connects TRBV28 to TRBJ1-2; a possible D gene is TRBD1 (6 bases). The CDR3 extends over 14 amino acids. The ends were cut back, 8 bases at V and 3 bases at J, with 16 bases in the middle. Per the germline V gene, CDR1 is MDHEN and CDR2 is SYDVKM.

This clonotype was observed at least ten times. In DNA form, the CDR3 reads TGCAGTGCTAGAGATTCCCGAGGGACAGGGGGCCATCAGCCCCAGCATTTT. Translation: CSARDSRGTGGHQPQHF. The chain recombines TRBV20-1 with TRBJ1-5; 12 bases align to TRBD1. The germline V gene has CDR1 DFQATT and CDR2 SNEGSKA (reference sequence). The V segment lost 0 bases and the J segment 5 bases; nucleotides outside the gene matches: 8. The CDR3 is 17 amino acids.

This clonotype has at least ten counts. The chain recombines TRBV10-2 with TRBJ2-3; 8 bases agree with TRBD1. The ends lost 6 bases at V and 4 bases at J; junction bases unmatched: 12. The CDR3 totals 16 residues. CDR1 WSHSY and CDR2 SAAADI come from the germline V gene. The DNA for the CDR3 is TGCGCCAGCAGCGACGGTGGACAGGGAGGAGCAGATACGCAGTATTTT. Encoded protein: CASSDGGQGGADTQYF.